The clone carrying this T cell receptor (beta chain) was counted once. The data originate from a study of blood T cell repertoires in COVID-19. Study-wide background: Researchers got acute and convalescent COVID-19 samples from the United States, Italy and Spain.

CDR1 and CDR2 (germline): SEHNR, FQNEAQ (reference sequence). This CDR3 contains 18 residues. V dropped 4 bases and J dropped 6; count of bases not matched to a gene: 12. Original methodology: Amplified reference gene primers provided the basis for estimating nucleated cell counts. Method: immunoSEQ multiplex PCR; TCRdb's copy keeps in-frame clones and lacks some. That table gives V, J and clone size, and the DNA gave D and trimming. The repertoire consists of 150,000 or so clones, with roughly 90% occurring once and the leading ten covering about a quarter. The sequence was collected from a man aged 55 to 70 with acute or convalescent COVID-19. This chain links TRBV7-9 with TRBJ2-2; 12 nucleotides match TRBD1. What was sequenced was peripheral blood. The CDR3 loop is CASSWAGTGGGRAGELFF. The DNA of the CDR3 is TGTGCCAGCAGCTGGGCCGGGACAGGGGGCGGTCGCGCCGGGGAGCTGTTTTTT.